Presented here are 23 T cell receptor beta chains from one specimen sequenced in a study of blood T cell repertoires in COVID-19. Generated by immunoSEQ multiplex PCR, the TCRdb table keeps only in-frame clones and is missing some. The sample consists of about 200,000 clones, just over 85% of them appearing once. Sequencing was carried out using peripheral blood. The receptor set was obtained from a man aged 30-40 years who had recovered from COVID-19.

This chain connects TRBV30 to TRBJ1-5; possibly TRBD1 for D (6 bases). The CDR3 runs to 14 residues. Germline V gene lookup returns CDR1 GTSNPN and CDR2 SVGIG (reference sequence). Trimming took off 1 base at V and 0 bases at J, with 7 bases between the two ends. In DNA form, the CDR3 reads TGTGCCTGGAGTGAGGACAGTAGCAATCAGCCCCAGCATTTT. This codes for CAWSEDSSNQPQHF.

V gene TRBV6-2 or TRBV6-3 combines with J gene TRBJ1-2, with D unclear. Germline V gene lookup returns CDR1 MNHEY and CDR2 SVGEGT. This CDR3 region has 16 residues. Trimming took off 2 bases at V and 0 bases at J, with 13 bases between the two ends. CDR3 nucleotide sequence: TGTGCCAGCAGTTACGAGGCGGGGATGGCTAACTATGGCTACACCTTC. This sequence encodes CASSYEAGMANYGYTF.

The chain uses TRBV6-2 or TRBV6-3 and TRBJ1-1; TRBD1 matches at 12 bases. The CDR3 spans 21 residues. From germline, CDR1 is MNHEY and CDR2 SVGEGT. J gave up 0 bases and V 4 bases, and 18 bases lay outside the gene matches. This CDR3 reads CASSSISGTGGSISLNTEAFF. DNA of the CDR3: TGTGCCAGCAGTTCGATCTCTGGGACAGGGGGCTCCATTAGCCTGAACACTGAAGCTTTCTTT.

The V call is TRBV19, the J call TRBJ1-4, with 11 bases aligning to TRBD1. This CDR3 is built from 20 residues. V was clipped by 5 bases and J by 0 bases; unmatched bases: 14. Per germline, CDR1 LNHDA and CDR2 SQIVND (reference sequence). The CDR3 DNA reads TGTGCCAGTAGTCCTACCGGGACAGGGGGGCAGGACGCAACTAATGAAAAACTGTTTTTT. Protein sequence: CASSPTGTGGQDATNEKLFF.

The chain has TRBV28 and TRBJ1-6, with TRBD1 as a possible D gene (6 bases). The CDR3 extends over 14 amino acids. CDR1 is MDHEN and CDR2 is SYDVKM in the germline V gene. V lost 5 bases and J 10 bases, leaving 15 bases between the germline ends. The CDR3 sequence is CASSTNRDGSPLHF. The CDR3 DNA is TGTGCCAGCAGTACGAACAGGGACGGCTCACCCCTCCACTTT.

As to this clone: A junction boundary mismatches the germline segment, possibly from a read error. V and J are TRBV7-8 and TRBJ2-1; tentatively, D is TRBD1 (5 bases). The CDR3 runs 15 residues. Germline V gives CDR1 SGHVS, CDR2 FQNEAQ. CDR3 loop: CASSLVRQSFNEQFF. DNA of the CDR3: TGTGCCAGCAGCTTAGTACGACAGTCCTTCAATGAGCAGTTCTTC.

This clone was observed once. The genes are TRBV12-3 or TRBV12-4 and TRBJ1-2, with D perhaps TRBD1 (6 bases). The CDR3 is 13 residues long. Trimming left V 6 bases short and J 3 bases short, with 11 bases between. The CDR3 here is CASRRDNDYGYTF. The CDR3 bases are TGTGCCAGCAGAAGGGACAACGACTATGGCTACACCTTC.

This chain uses TRBV5-1 with TRBJ1-2, with TRBD1 matching over 8 bases. From germline, CDR1 is SGHRS and CDR2 YFSETQ. Unmatched junction bases numbered 13, after V lost 4 bases and J lost 2 bases. CDR3 length: 17 amino acids. This chain's CDR3 is CASSAGRPGTGNYGYTF. The CDR3 nucleotides are TGCGCCAGCAGCGCCGGTCGACCTGGGACAGGCAACTATGGCTACACCTTC.

The chain joins TRBV6-5 to TRBJ2-7; D perhaps matches TRBD2 (7 bases). Looked up from germline, CDR1 is MNHEY and CDR2 is SVGAGI. The V end lost 5 bases, the J end lost 4 bases, and 18 bases lay between the germline ends. The CDR3 is 15 amino acids. The CDR3 nucleotides read TGTGCCAGCAGTCGCTCCGGGGGGCAGTGGTACGAGCAGTACTTC. As protein: CASSRSGGQWYEQYF.

The rearrangement joins TRBV9 to TRBJ1-2; D is unclear. There are 16 residues in the CDR3. Germline assignment: CDR1 SGDLS and CDR2 YYNGEE. The ends were cut back, 2 bases at V and 6 bases at J, with 20 bases in the middle. CDR3 DNA: TGTGCCAGCAGCGTCGGCGCTCAGTCAGGCAGTAATGGCTACACCTTC. Protein: CASSVGAQSGSNGYTF. The full variable domain, with the rest looked up from reference TRBV9 and TRBJ1-2, is DSGVTQTPKHLITATGQRVTLRCSPRSGDLSVYWYQQSLDQGLQFLIQYYNGEERAKGNILERFSAQQFPDLHSELNLSSLELGDSALYFCASSVGAQSGSNGYTFGSGTRLTVV.

By frequency in the sample, this clone is medium-sized. The DNA for the CDR3 is TGTGCCAGCAGCTCAGGGTCCCGGGACAGAGTCTACGAGCAGTACTTC. Amino acids: CASSSGSRDRVYEQYF. V gene TRBV7-8 combines with J gene TRBJ2-7; 7 nucleotides line up with TRBD1. This CDR3 is built from 16 residues. J lost 3 bases, V lost 4 bases, and 12 bases had no gene match. Germline V gives CDR1 SGHVS, CDR2 FQNEAQ.

V usage is TRBV6-2 or TRBV6-3 and J usage is TRBJ2-3; D possibly corresponds to TRBD2 (6 bases). V was pared by 2 bases and J by 2 bases, with 14 bases between. This CDR3 region has 16 residues. Looked up from germline, CDR1 is MNHEY and CDR2 is SVGEGT. CDR3 DNA sequence: TGTGCCAGCAGTTACGGAGGAGTAGCGGTCACAGATACGCAGTATTTT. Residues: CASSYGGVAVTDTQYF.

This clone has a handful of counts. V and J are TRBV12-5 and TRBJ2-3; the match to TRBD2 covers 10 bases. Germline V gene sequence: CDR1 LGHNT, CDR2 FRNRAP. Trimming cost V 4 bases and J 4 bases; bases outside gene matches: 11. The CDR3 is made up of 17 amino acids. The DNA of the CDR3 is TGTGCTAGTGGTTCGACCGGGACTAGCGCCTTCCCAGATACGCAGTATTTT. It is translated as CASGSTGTSAFPDTQYF.

This clone has more than one count but fewer than ten. This chain links TRBV4-1 with TRBJ2-7; D may be TRBD2 (6 bases). The CDR3 loop spans 11 amino acids. V lost 3 bases and J 7 bases, leaving 7 bases between the germline ends. CDR1 and CDR2 from the germline V gene are MGHRA and YSYEKL. The CDR3 loop reads CASSQEGEQYF. The CDR3, as DNA: TGCGCCAGCAGCCAGGAGGGGGAGCAGTACTTC.

The rearrangement uses TRBV30 and TRBJ2-2, with 7 bases identical to TRBD1. The CDR3 sequence is 13 residues long. CDR1 is GTSNPN and CDR2 is SVGIG in the germline V gene (reference sequence). The trim removed 5 bases at V and 7 bases at J, leaving 7 bases unmatched. The CDR3 nucleotides are TGTGCCTGGGGGGGACAGAATAACGGGGAGCTGTTTTTT. Translated, it gives CAWGGQNNGELFF. The full variable domain, in which reference TRBV30 and TRBJ2-2 provide the parts outside the CDR3, is SQTIHQWPATLVQPVGSPLSLECTVEGTSNPNLYWYRQAAGRGLQLLFYSVGIGQISSEVPQNLSASRPQDRQFILSSKKLLLSDSGFYLCAWGGQNNGELFFGEGSRLTVL.

V usage is TRBV5-1 and J usage is TRBJ1-1, with D possibly TRBD1 on 6 matching bases. The germline V gene encodes CDR1 SGHRS and CDR2 YFSETQ. The V gene lost 0 bases and the J gene lost 11 bases, with 11 bases spanning the gap. The CDR3 runs to 12 residues. The CDR3 is CASSLEPGVAFF. CDR3 in DNA: TGCGCCAGCAGCTTGGAGCCAGGGGTGGCTTTCTTT.

The chain combines TRBV6-1 with TRBJ1-2, with 9 bases aligning to TRBD1. V dropped 4 bases and J dropped 4; count of bases not matched to a gene: 13. This CDR3 contains 17 residues. The V gene's germline CDR1 is MNHNS and CDR2 SASEGT. The CDR3 DNA sequence: TGTGCCAGCAGTGGGGGGGATACAGGGGGCAGGCTCTATGGCTACACCTTC. Protein: CASSGGDTGGRLYGYTF.

The V and J genes are TRBV27 and TRBJ1-1; tentative D call: TRBD1 (5 bases). The CDR3 is 14 residues long. The germline V gene encodes CDR1 MNHEY and CDR2 SMNVEV (reference sequence). Trimming removed 8 bases from V and 7 bases from J, with 20 bases in between. The CDR3 loop reads CASFPQPGLGEAFF. The CDR3 nucleotides read TGTGCCAGCTTCCCCCAGCCAGGGTTGGGTGAAGCTTTCTTT.

J is TRBJ1-1 and V is TRBV24-1, with a weak D call TRBD1 (6 bases). Germline V gene data show CDR1 as KGHDR and CDR2 as SFDVKD. The CDR3 spans 13 residues. V was clipped by 3 bases and J by 4 bases, with 8 bases between them. The CDR3 coding sequence is TGTGCCACCAGTGATGAGGACAGCACTGAAGCTTTCTTT. Protein: CATSDEDSTEAFF.

Here the CDR3 reads CASSQEGVSDTQYF. The CDR3 DNA follows: TGTGCCAGCAGCCAAGAGGGAGTATCAGATACGCAGTATTTT. The genes are TRBV3-1 (or the pseudogene TRBV3-2) and TRBJ2-3; possible D gene TRBD2, 5 bases. Germline V gives CDR1 LGHDT, CDR2 YNNKEL (reference sequence). This CDR3 spans 14 amino acids. Deletions cut 0 bases from V and 4 bases from J, with 8 bases between.

This chain uses TRBV21-1 with TRBJ2-5; the table's D gene call, TRBD1, was not cross checked with the DNA. TRBV21-1 is shown as a pseudogene. This CDR3 spans 13 amino acids. The CDR3 is CASSKTGQETQYF. DNA for the CDR3: TGTGCCAGCAGCAAAACAGGCCAAGAGACCCAGTACTTC.

In this sample, this clone turned up once. This chain joins TRBV29-1 and TRBJ2-7; perhaps TRBD2 as D (7 bases). V lost 5 bases, J lost 5 bases, and 19 bases lay in between. Germline V gene sequence: CDR1 SQVTM, CDR2 ANQGSEA. This CDR3 has 14 amino acids. The CDR3 sequence: CSVTSGGGLNEQYF. CDR3 nucleotide sequence: TGCAGCGTTACTTCTGGGGGGGGGCTCAACGAGCAGTACTTC.

The chain has TRBV5-1 and TRBJ2-7, with D possibly being TRBD2 (6 bases). There are 17 residues in the CDR3. Trimming pared 0 bases from V and 3 bases from J, leaving 19 bases between. CDR1 SGHRS and CDR2 YFSETQ come from the germline V gene. CDR3 nucleotide sequence: TGCGCCAGCAGCTTGGGTTTTAGCGGAGTTTTCAGCTACGAGCAGTACTTC. This gives the protein CASSLGFSGVFSYEQYF.